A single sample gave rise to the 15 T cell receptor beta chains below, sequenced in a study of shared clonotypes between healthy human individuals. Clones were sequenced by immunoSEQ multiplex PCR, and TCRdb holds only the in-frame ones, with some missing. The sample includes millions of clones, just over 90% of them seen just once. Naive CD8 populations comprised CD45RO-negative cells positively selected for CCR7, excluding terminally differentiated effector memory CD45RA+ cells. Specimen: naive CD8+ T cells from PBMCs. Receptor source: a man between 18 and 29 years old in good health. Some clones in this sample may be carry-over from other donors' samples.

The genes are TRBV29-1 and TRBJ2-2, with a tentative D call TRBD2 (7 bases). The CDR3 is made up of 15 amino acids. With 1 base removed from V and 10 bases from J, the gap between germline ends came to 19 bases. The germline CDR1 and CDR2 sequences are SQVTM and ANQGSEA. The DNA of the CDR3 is TGCAGCGTTGAAGTGGGGAGTTGGGGGGGCCAGGAGCTGTTTTTT. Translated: CSVEVGSWGGQELFF.

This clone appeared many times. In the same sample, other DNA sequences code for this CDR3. CDR3 sequence reads: CASSIRDSNQPQHF. For the CDR3, the DNA is TGTGCCAGTAGTATTCGGGACAGCAATCAGCCCCAGCATTTT. This chain joins TRBV19 and TRBJ1-5, with D possibly TRBD1 on 5 matching bases. Per germline, CDR1 LNHDA and CDR2 SQIVND (reference sequence). CDR3 length: 14 amino acids. Trimming removed 3 bases from V and 1 base from J, with 7 bases in between.

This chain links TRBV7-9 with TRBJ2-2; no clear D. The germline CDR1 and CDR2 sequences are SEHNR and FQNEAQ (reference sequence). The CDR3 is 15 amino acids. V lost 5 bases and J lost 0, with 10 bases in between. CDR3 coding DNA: TGTGCCAGCAGCCCGGGTAGGACGAACACCGGGGAGCTGTTTTTT. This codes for CASSPGRTNTGELFF.

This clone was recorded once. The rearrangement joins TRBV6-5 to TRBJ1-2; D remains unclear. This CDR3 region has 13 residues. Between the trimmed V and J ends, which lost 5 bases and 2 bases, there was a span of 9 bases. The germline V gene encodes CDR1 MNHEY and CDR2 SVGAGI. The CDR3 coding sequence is TGTGCCAGCAGTGTCATTGGCAACTATGGCTACACCTTC. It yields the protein CASSVIGNYGYTF.

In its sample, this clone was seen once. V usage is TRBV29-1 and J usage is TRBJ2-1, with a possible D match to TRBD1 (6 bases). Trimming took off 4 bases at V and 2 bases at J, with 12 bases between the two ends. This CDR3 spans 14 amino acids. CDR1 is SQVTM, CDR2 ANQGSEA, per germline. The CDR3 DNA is TGCAGCGTTGTCGACAGGAAGACCTACAATGAGCAGTTCTTC. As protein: CSVVDRKTYNEQFF.

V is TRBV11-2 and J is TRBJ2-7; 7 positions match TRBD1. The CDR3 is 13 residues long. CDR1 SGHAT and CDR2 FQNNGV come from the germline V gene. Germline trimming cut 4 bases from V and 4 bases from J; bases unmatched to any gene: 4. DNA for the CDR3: TGTGCCAGCAGCTGGGGACAGAGGTACGAGCAGTACTTC. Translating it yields CASSWGQRYEQYF.

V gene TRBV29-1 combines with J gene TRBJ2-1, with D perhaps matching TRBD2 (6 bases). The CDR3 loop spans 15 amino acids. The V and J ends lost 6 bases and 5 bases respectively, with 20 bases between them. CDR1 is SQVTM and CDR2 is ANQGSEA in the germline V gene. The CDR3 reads CSVLGSRGQNNEQFF. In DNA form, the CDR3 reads TGCAGCGTCCTCGGTTCGCGGGGCCAGAACAATGAGCAGTTCTTC.

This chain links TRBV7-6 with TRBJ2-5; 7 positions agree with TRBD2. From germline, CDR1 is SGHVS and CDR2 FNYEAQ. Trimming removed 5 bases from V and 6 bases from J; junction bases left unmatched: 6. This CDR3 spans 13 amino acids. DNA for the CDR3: TGTGCCAGCAGCCTGCGGGGGTTGCAGACCCAGTACTTC. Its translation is CASSLRGLQTQYF. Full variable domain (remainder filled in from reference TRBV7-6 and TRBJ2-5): GAGVSQSPRYKVTKRGQDVALRCDPISGHVSLYWYRQALGQGPEFLTYFNYEAQQDKSGLPNDRFSAERPEGSISTLTIQRTEQRDSAMYRCASSLRGLQTQYFGPGTRLLVL.

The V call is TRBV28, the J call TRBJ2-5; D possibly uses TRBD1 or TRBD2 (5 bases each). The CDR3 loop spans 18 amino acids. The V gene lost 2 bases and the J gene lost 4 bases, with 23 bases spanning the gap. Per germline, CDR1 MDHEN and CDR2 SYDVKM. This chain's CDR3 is CASSLLLPGTESGETQYF. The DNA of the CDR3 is TGTGCCAGCAGTTTACTCCTCCCCGGGACGGAGTCAGGAGAGACCCAGTACTTC.

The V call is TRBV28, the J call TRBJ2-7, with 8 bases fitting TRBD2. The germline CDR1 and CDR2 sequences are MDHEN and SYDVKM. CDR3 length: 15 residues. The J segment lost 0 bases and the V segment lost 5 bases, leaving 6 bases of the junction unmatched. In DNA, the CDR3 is TGTGCCAGCAGTCTAGCGGGTGACCTCTCCTACGAGCAGTACTTC. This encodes CASSLAGDLSYEQYF.

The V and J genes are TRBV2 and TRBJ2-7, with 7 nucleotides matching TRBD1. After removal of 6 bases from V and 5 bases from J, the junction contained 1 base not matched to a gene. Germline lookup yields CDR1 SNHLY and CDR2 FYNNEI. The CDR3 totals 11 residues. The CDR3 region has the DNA TGTGCCAGCAGCGGGACAGACGAGCAGTACTTC. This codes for CASSGTDEQYF.

The CDR3 is CASSQERTASSYEQYF. The CDR3 nucleotides read TGTGCCAGCAGCCAAGAGAGGACAGCAAGCTCCTACGAGCAGTACTTC. J is TRBJ2-7 and V is TRBV4-2, with D possibly TRBD1 on 6 matching bases. Germline assignment: CDR1 LGHNA and CDR2 YNFKEQ. Trimming stripped 0 bases from V and 0 bases from J, with 12 bases between. This CDR3 comprises 16 residues.

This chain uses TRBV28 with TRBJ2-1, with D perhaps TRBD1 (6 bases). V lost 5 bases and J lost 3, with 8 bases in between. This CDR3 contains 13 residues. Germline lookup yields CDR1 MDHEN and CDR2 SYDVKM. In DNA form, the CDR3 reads TGTGCCAGCAGTACAGGGTTCTACAATGAGCAGTTCTTC. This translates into CASSTGFYNEQFF.

The CDR3 is CASSYLTRGASGELFF. DNA of the CDR3: TGCGCCAGCAGCTATCTGACAAGGGGCGCATCTGGGGAGCTGTTTTTT. The rearrangement uses TRBV5-1 and TRBJ2-2; D might be TRBD1 (5 bases). From germline, CDR1 is SGHRS and CDR2 YFSETQ. V dropped 3 bases and J dropped 8 bases, with 20 bases sitting between them. CDR3 length: 16 residues. Variable domain in full (rest from reference TRBV5-1 and TRBJ2-2): KAGVTQTPRYLIKTRGQQVTLSCSPISGHRSVSWYQQTPGQGLQFLFEYFSETQRNKGNFPGRFSGRQFSNSRSEMNVSTLELGDSALYLCASSYLTRGASGELFFGEGSRLTVL.

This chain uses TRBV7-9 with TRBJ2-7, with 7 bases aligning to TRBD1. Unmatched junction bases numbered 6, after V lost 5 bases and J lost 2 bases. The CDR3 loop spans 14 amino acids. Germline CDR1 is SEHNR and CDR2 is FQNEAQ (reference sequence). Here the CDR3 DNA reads TGTGCCAGCAGCACGCCGGGACAGACCTACGAGCAGTACTTC. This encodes CASSTPGQTYEQYF.